The 24 T cell receptor beta chains given below trace back to one sample, sequenced in a study of sequential checkpoint blockade in melanoma. The treatment denotes: randomized to nivolumab then ipilimumab (arm A) or the reverse (arm B). Data came from immunoSEQ multiplex PCR; TCRdb stores just in-frame clones and leaves some out. The table records around 11,000 clones, roughly 52% of them present only once. The material was CD8+ T cells sorted from blood (inferred from file names), obtained from a patient given nivolumab and ipilimumab in sequence. The receptors come from a human donor with melanoma.

This clone is medium-sized by share. The gene calls are TRBV19 and TRBJ1-2; 11 nucleotides agree with TRBD1. This CDR3 is 16 amino acids long. Looked up from germline, CDR1 is LNHDA and CDR2 is SQIVND (reference sequence). V shed 5 bases and J 3 bases; nucleotides not matched to a gene: 8. The CDR3 sequence: CASSPRTGGMDYGYTF. For the CDR3, the DNA is TGTGCCAGTAGTCCCCGGACAGGGGGCATGGACTATGGCTACACCTTC.

With respect to this clone: A junction end diverges from the germline sequence, so it may reflect a read error. At the DNA level, this CDR3 is encoded by other sequences in the same sample as well. The CDR3 DNA follows: TGTGCTAGCAGTTTAGTCGAGAGGTATGGCTACACCTTC. Translated: CASSLVERYGYTF. The rearrangement joins TRBV28 to TRBJ1-2; unclear D gene. The CDR3 has 13 residues. CDR1 and CDR2 (germline): MDHEN, SYDVKM.

The chain links TRBV27 to TRBJ2-3; 9 bases are a match to TRBD2. Germline V gives CDR1 MNHEY, CDR2 SMNVEV (reference sequence). V was pared by 7 bases and J by 2 bases, with 7 bases of the junction left unmatched. The CDR3 is 15 amino acids. DNA of the CDR3: TGTGCCAGCATGGGGACTAGCTGGAACACAGATACGCAGTATTTT. Protein sequence: CASMGTSWNTDTQYF.

This sequence joins TRBV14 and TRBJ2-5; D remains ambiguous. V was cut by 0 bases and J by 2 bases, with 10 bases left in between. CDR1 is SGHDN and CDR2 is FVKESK in the germline V gene. CDR3 length equals 15 residues. The CDR3 DNA sequence: TGTGCCAGCAGCCAAGATCGAGGCGGACAAGAGACCCAGTACTTC. Protein product: CASSQDRGGQETQYF.

This chain connects TRBV27 to TRBJ2-7; 7 bases line up with TRBD1. CDR3 size: 13 residues. The J segment lost 0 bases and the V segment lost 6 bases, leaving 2 bases of the junction unmatched. The germline CDR1 and CDR2 sequences are MNHEY and SMNVEV (reference sequence). The chain's CDR3 is CASSWDSSYEQYF. The CDR3 region has the DNA TGTGCCAGCAGCTGGGACAGCTCCTACGAGCAGTACTTC.

This chain uses TRBV30 with TRBJ1-1; D not certain. The CDR3 is 14 amino acids. CDR1 GTSNPN and CDR2 SVGIG come from the germline V gene (reference sequence). V was cut by 0 bases and J by 6 bases, with 14 bases left in between. CDR3 protein: CAWSVEGTRPEAFF. For the CDR3, the DNA is TGTGCCTGGAGTGTAGAAGGTACTAGGCCTGAAGCTTTCTTT. Together with reference TRBV30 and TRBJ1-1, the CDR3 gives the full variable domain: SQTIHQWPATLVQPVGSPLSLECTVEGTSNPNLYWYRQAAGRGLQLLFYSVGIGQISSEVPQNLSASRPQDRQFILSSKKLLLSDSGFYLCAWSVEGTRPEAFFGQGTRLTVV.

Only a few counts were recorded for this clone. This sequence joins TRBV5-1 and TRBJ1-4; D is ambiguous. Trimming took 3 bases from V and 0 from J, leaving 9 bases between them. The CDR3 consists of 15 residues. Germline assignment: CDR1 SGHRS and CDR2 YFSETQ. The CDR3 protein is CASSWGVATNEKLFF. The DNA for the CDR3 is TGCGCCAGCAGCTGGGGAGTCGCAACTAATGAAAAACTGTTTTTT.

The rearrangement links TRBV4-3 to TRBJ1-5; weak D call: TRBD1 (5 bases). Germline CDR1 is LGHNA and CDR2 is YSLEER. The CDR3 consists of 15 residues. V was cut by 0 bases and J by 7 bases, with 13 bases left in between. Written as DNA, the CDR3 is TGCGCCAGCAGCCAAGAACCAGGGTTGGGGCAGCCCCAGCATTTT. It translates to CASSQEPGLGQPQHF.

By sample share, this clone is medium-sized. This chain joins TRBV7-9 and TRBJ2-7; maybe TRBD1 (5 bases). Trimming took 4 bases from V and 3 from J, leaving 10 bases between them. Germline V gives CDR1 SEHNR, CDR2 FQNEAQ (reference sequence). This CDR3 is 13 amino acids long. DNA for the CDR3: TGTGCCAGCAGCTCCCCCCAGGGCTACGAGCAGTACTTC. Translation: CASSSPQGYEQYF.

The chain recombines TRBV7-6 with TRBJ2-2, with D perhaps matching TRBD2 (6 bases). V was shortened by 2 bases and J by 5 bases, with 12 bases between the two germline ends. The CDR3 runs to 15 residues. Germline CDR1 SGHVS, CDR2 FNYEAQ. For the CDR3, the DNA is TGTGCCAGCAGCTTATCAGCGGGCAGGACCGGGGAGCTGTTTTTT. This translates into CASSLSAGRTGELFF.

This chain uses TRBV14 with TRBJ2-5; 9 positions match TRBD2. This CDR3 comprises 15 residues. Trimming cost V 4 bases and J 4 bases; bases outside gene matches: 7. CDR1 is SGHDN, CDR2 FVKESK, per germline. In nucleotides, the CDR3 is TGTGCCAGCAGCCCACTAGCGGGTGGAGGAGAGACCCAGTACTTC. It is translated as CASSPLAGGGETQYF.

This clone appeared a few times. The genes are TRBV7-9 and TRBJ2-3, with a weak D call TRBD1 (5 bases). Looked up from germline, CDR1 is SEHNR and CDR2 is FQNEAQ (reference sequence). V lost 5 bases and J lost 0, with 12 bases in between. The CDR3 spans 15 residues. The chain's CDR3 is CASSLSTASTDTQYF. The CDR3 region has the DNA TGTGCCAGCAGCCTATCGACAGCTAGCACAGATACGCAGTATTTT. Looking up the rest from reference TRBV7-9 and TRBJ2-3 gives the full variable domain: DTGVSQNPRHKITKRGQNVTFRCDPISEHNRLYWYRQTLGQGPEFLTYFQNEAQLEKSRLLSDRFSAERPKGSFSTLEIQRTEQGDSAMYLCASSLSTASTDTQYFGPGTRLTVL.

This clone was picked up a small number of times. The chain links TRBV2 to TRBJ1-6, with D perhaps TRBD1 (5 bases). Trimming removed 8 bases at V and 5 bases at J, with 13 bases between. CDR1 is SNHLY, CDR2 FYNNEI, per germline. The CDR3 spans 14 residues. CDR3: CASRTLPDNSPLHF. For the CDR3, the DNA is TGTGCCAGCCGGACACTGCCTGATAATTCACCCCTCCACTTT.

This rearrangement joins TRBV30 to TRBJ1-5, with a possible D match to TRBD1 (5 bases). The germline V and J ends were trimmed by 0 bases and 4 bases, with 13 bases remaining between them. The CDR3 has 15 residues. Germline V lookup: CDR1 GTSNPN, CDR2 SVGIG (reference sequence). The CDR3: CAWSVLDTDNQPQHF. CDR3 sequence (DNA): TGTGCCTGGAGTGTACTGGACACGGATAATCAGCCCCAGCATTTT.

The V call is TRBV7-6, the J call TRBJ2-2, with D possibly TRBD1 on 6 matching bases. This CDR3 has 16 residues. V was pared by 5 bases and J by 5 bases, with 18 bases between. The germline V gene has CDR1 SGHVS and CDR2 FNYEAQ. The DNA of the CDR3 is TGTGCCAGCAGCACTACTCCGGGACAACCTACCGGGGAGCTGTTTTTT. Its protein is CASSTTPGQPTGELFF.

The chain recombines TRBV19 with TRBJ1-1; D possibly corresponds to TRBD1 (5 bases). Looked up from germline, CDR1 is LNHDA and CDR2 is SQIVND (reference sequence). The CDR3 sequence is 13 residues long. V gave up 5 bases and J gave up 2 bases, with 9 bases separating them. The CDR3 nucleotides read TGTGCCAGTAGTCCCAGGGCCAACACTGAAGCTTTCTTT. Translating it yields CASSPRANTEAFF.

This clone has only a few counts. This rearrangement joins TRBV9 to TRBJ2-1; 8 bases agree with TRBD2. CDR1 is SGDLS and CDR2 is YYNGEE in the germline V gene. The CDR3 runs 14 residues. V shed 4 bases and J 6 bases; nucleotides not matched to a gene: 6. CDR3 DNA: TGTGCCAGCAGCCTTAGCGGGGCTGGCAATGAGCAGTTCTTC. It codes for CASSLSGAGNEQFF.

This clone was seen more than once but under ten times. V and J are TRBV9 and TRBJ1-2; 9 bases match TRBD1. This CDR3 region has 15 residues. Trimming took 3 bases from V and 2 from J; bases not matched to a gene: 5. In germline, CDR1 is SGDLS, CDR2 YYNGEE. The CDR3 nucleotides read TGTGCCAGCAGCGAGACAGGGGGTCTCAACTATGGCTACACCTTC. It codes for CASSETGGLNYGYTF.

The chain combines TRBV30 with TRBJ2-7, with 9 nucleotides matching TRBD2. CDR3 length: 12 residues. Germline CDR1 and CDR2: GTSNPN and SVGIG (reference sequence). CDR3 protein: CARSLTSGEQYF. Here the CDR3 DNA reads TGTGCTCGGAGTTTGACTAGCGGCGAGCAGTACTTC.

The table lists this clone with a few counts. V and J are TRBV4-3 and TRBJ1-1; tentatively, D is TRBD1 (6 bases). Germline V gene lookup returns CDR1 LGHNA and CDR2 YSLEER. The V gene lost 1 base and the J gene lost 1 base, with 10 bases spanning the gap. This CDR3 has 15 residues. CDR3 coding DNA: TGCGCCAGCAGCCAAGGGGGACACGGGAACACTGAAGCTTTCTTT. This sequence encodes CASSQGGHGNTEAFF.

The chain couples TRBV2 to TRBJ2-7, with D maybe TRBD2 (5 bases). The CDR3 extends over 14 amino acids. Trimming left V 0 bases short and J 3 bases short, with 9 bases between. The germline gives CDR1 SNHLY, CDR2 FYNNEI. The CDR3 coding sequence is TGTGCCAGCAGTGAAGCGCCGGGGATCTACGAGCAGTACTTC. Its translation: CASSEAPGIYEQYF.

A few counts support this clone. This sequence joins TRBV6-1 and TRBJ1-2, with TRBD1 matching over 8 bases. The CDR3 spans 15 residues. The ends lost 2 bases at V and 3 bases at J; junction bases unmatched: 5. Germline CDR1 is MNHNS and CDR2 is SASEGT. CDR3 residues: CASSERVTGDYGYTF. As DNA, the CDR3 is TGTGCCAGCAGTGAACGAGTGACAGGGGACTATGGCTACACCTTC.

This clone was counted only a few times. The V gene is TRBV30, the J gene TRBJ2-7, with unresolved D. CDR1 is GTSNPN, CDR2 SVGIG, per germline (reference sequence). This CDR3 is 16 amino acids long. Trimming cost V 1 base and J 1 base, with 17 bases left between them. The CDR3 nucleotides read TGTGCCTGGAGTGAACTGACTTTCACTACATCCTACGAGCAGTACTTC. It specifies CAWSELTFTTSYEQYF.

The J gene is TRBJ2-7, the V gene TRBV2; D ambiguous. The CDR3 is 14 amino acids. Germline V gives CDR1 SNHLY, CDR2 FYNNEI. V was pared by 7 bases and J by 3 bases, with 16 bases between. The CDR3 is CASTGWAENYEQYF. The CDR3 nucleotides read TGTGCCAGCACTGGGTGGGCCGAGAACTACGAGCAGTACTTC.